This T cell receptor (beta chain) was sequenced in a study of blood T cell repertoires in COVID-19. As processed by the authors: Amplification from reference gene primers served as the basis for estimated nucleated cell counts. The protocol was immunoSEQ multiplex PCR, while the TCRdb copy is restricted to in-frame clones and leaves out a portion. Clone size and the V and J calls come from that table; the DNA yielded D and trimming. The repertoire holds some 250,000 clones, with approximately 91% as singletons. Trimming removed 3 bases from V and 1 base from J, with 11 bases in between. The CDR3 runs to 16 residues. Germline CDR1 KGHDR, CDR2 SFDVKD. Enrollees, about 18 to 89 years old, lived in around 23 US areas. Allocation to cohorts depended on clinical history reported by the participants.

Sequencing used PBMCs or T cells enriched from blood (not recorded which). The chain carries TRBV24-1 and TRBJ2-2, with D possibly TRBD1 on 5 matching bases. The sequence derives from a human donor in a cohort exposed to, infected with or recovered from COVID-19 (not recorded which). The donor label of this sample is uncertain. The CDR3 DNA sequence: TGTGCCACCAGTGATCCTACCCAGGGGAACACCGGGGAGCTGTTTTTT. Translating gives CATSDPTQGNTGELFF.